The TCR beta chain described here comes from a study of T-cell reconstitution after alpha-beta-depleted transplantation in children. General observations from the study: Expanded clones from the graft, numbering several hundred, reportedly supplied alpha-beta T cells about two months after transplant.

Per the germline V gene, CDR1 is DFQATT and CDR2 is SNEGSKA (reference sequence). Trimming stripped 5 bases from V and 0 bases from J, with 10 bases between. The CDR3 runs 14 residues. The authors prepared the TCRbeta library with unique molecular identifiers. TCRdb itself ran the PCR reads through MiXCR, one entry per CDR3 protein. The repertoire has approximately 490,000 distinct CDR3 sequences, over 9.5% of them found once; the top ten carry 2%. In its sample, this clonotype was seen many times. Its target is unknown. The sequence was collected from a child aged 2 to 9 with inherited bone marrow failure, due to receive a stem cell transplant. The sequencing used PBMCs, collected before TCRalphabeta/CD19-depleted stem cell transplant. The chain employs TRBV20-1 and TRBJ1-4, with no clear D. The CDR3 region is CSAGIPATNEKLFF. CDR3 DNA: TGCAGTGCTGGAATACCTGCAACTAATGAAAAACTGTTTTTT.